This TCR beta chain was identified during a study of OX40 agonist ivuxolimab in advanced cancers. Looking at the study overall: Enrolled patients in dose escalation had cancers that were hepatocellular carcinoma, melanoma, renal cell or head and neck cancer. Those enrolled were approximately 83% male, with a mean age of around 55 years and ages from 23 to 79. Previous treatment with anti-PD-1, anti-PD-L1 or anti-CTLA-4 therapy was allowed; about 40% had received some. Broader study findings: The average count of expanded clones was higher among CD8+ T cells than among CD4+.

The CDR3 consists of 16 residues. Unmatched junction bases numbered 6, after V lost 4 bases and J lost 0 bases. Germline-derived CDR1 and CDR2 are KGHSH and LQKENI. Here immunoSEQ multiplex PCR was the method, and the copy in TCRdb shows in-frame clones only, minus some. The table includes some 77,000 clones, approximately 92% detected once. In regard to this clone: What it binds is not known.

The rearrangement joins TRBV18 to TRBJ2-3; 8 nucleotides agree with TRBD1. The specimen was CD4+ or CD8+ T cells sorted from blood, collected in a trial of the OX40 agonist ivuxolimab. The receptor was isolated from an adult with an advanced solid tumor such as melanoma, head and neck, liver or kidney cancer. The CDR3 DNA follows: TGTGCCAGCTCACTAACAGGGGGTTCCAGCACAGATACGCAGTATTTT. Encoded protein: CASSLTGGSSTDTQYF.